Listed here are 22 T cell receptor beta chains from one sample, sequenced in a study of molecular identifiers for immune sequencing clone quantification. TCRdb fed the PCR reads into MiXCR, producing one record per CDR3 protein. Altogether about 640,000 distinct CDR3 sequences are present, just under 20% being singletons, with the ten largest covering around 0.9%. Sequencing was done on a sample of naive CD8+ T cells from blood, with Jurkat cell RNA spiked in. Subset reported: FACS-sorted CD8+CD4-CCR7+CD45RA+ naive T cells. All receptors come from a human donor in good health. Some libraries in this study had Jurkat cell RNA spiked in.

As concerns this clonotype: A much larger clone sits a single nucleotide away, making a read error possible. This chain uses TRBV28 with TRBJ1-1; TRBD1 might be the D (6 bases). V shed 7 bases and J shed 4 bases, with 16 bases lying between them. Germline V gives CDR1 MDHEN, CDR2 SYDVKM. The CDR3 extends over 14 amino acids. The CDR3 nucleotides read TGTGCCAGCAATCAGGACAGCATGAGCACTGAAGCTTTCTTT. It translates to CASNQDSMSTEAFF.

The table lists this clonotype with many counts. V usage is TRBV5-1 and J usage is TRBJ2-7, with TRBD2 matching 10 bases. The CDR3 totals 16 residues. Germline V gene lookup returns CDR1 SGHRS and CDR2 YFSETQ. Trimming at V came to 2 bases and at J to 7 bases, leaving 12 bases not matched to a gene. The CDR3 DNA is TGCGCCAGCAGCTTTACTAGCGGGACTCTCATGGGGGAGCAGTACTTC. Encoded protein: CASSFTSGTLMGEQYF.

This clonotype was seen repeatedly, ten times or more. The chain recombines TRBV12-3 or TRBV12-4 with TRBJ2-2; 8 bases agree with TRBD1. Germline trimming cut 6 bases from V and 2 bases from J; bases unmatched to any gene: 5. The CDR3 sequence is 15 residues long. The CDR3 reads CASRLGQGNTGELFF. The CDR3 region has the DNA TGTGCCAGCAGACTCGGACAGGGTAACACCGGGGAGCTGTTTTTT.

This clonotype was counted ten times or more. CDR3 sequence (DNA): TGTGCCTGGAGTGATGGTTGGGGGGGAAGCTCCTACGAGCAGTACTTC. Its translation: CAWSDGWGGSSYEQYF. This chain joins TRBV30 and TRBJ2-7; the match to TRBD2 covers 7 bases. Germline trimming cut 1 base from V and 0 bases from J; bases unmatched to any gene: 9. Germline V gene data show CDR1 as GTSNPN and CDR2 as SVGIG (reference sequence). The length of the CDR3 is 16 residues.

This clonotype was seen a handful of times. The chain joins TRBV20-1 to TRBJ2-3; the D call may be TRBD1 or TRBD2 (5 bases each). The CDR3 loop spans 16 amino acids. The germline V gene has CDR1 DFQATT and CDR2 SNEGSKA (reference sequence). The V end lost 1 base, the J end lost 1 base, and 15 bases lay between the germline ends. For the CDR3, the DNA is TGCAGTGCTAGAGTCCGGGACGGAAAACGCACAGATACGCAGTATTTT. Protein: CSARVRDGKRTDTQYF.

A remark on this clonotype: Being one base from a much bigger clone, this may be a read error. The CDR3 carries no conserved terminal phenylalanine or tryptophan, so it likely arises from a read error. The V and J genes are TRBV20-1 and TRBJ2-3, with a weak D call TRBD2 (6 bases). The CDR3 is made up of 14 amino acids. V was cut by 4 bases and J by 6 bases, with 17 bases left in between. The germline V gene encodes CDR1 DFQATT and CDR2 SNEGSKA (reference sequence). The CDR3 DNA sequence: TGCAGTGCTACGCCCCGGGGCAGCGGGGATACGCAGTATTCT. Protein sequence: CSATPRGSGDTQYS.

In the case of this clonotype: This clone may be a read error of a much larger clone one base away. This rearrangement joins TRBV6-6 to TRBJ2-3; 7 bases are a match to TRBD2. J gave up 1 base and V 8 bases, and 12 bases lay outside the gene matches. Germline assignment: CDR1 MNHNY and CDR2 SVGAGI (reference sequence). This CDR3 has 16 residues. The chain's CDR3 is CASGFSGEGGTDTQYF. The CDR3 region has the DNA TGTGCCAGCGGATTTTCGGGGGAGGGAGGCACAGATACGCAGTATTTT.

This clonotype was recorded a few times. This chain uses TRBV30 with TRBJ2-1, with 10 bases identical to TRBD1. Trimming removed 2 bases from V and 2 bases from J; junction bases left unmatched: 3. Looked up from germline, CDR1 is GTSNPN and CDR2 is SVGIG (reference sequence). The CDR3 is 15 amino acids. The chain's CDR3 is CAWSPGQGTYNEQFF. In DNA, the CDR3 is TGTGCCTGGAGTCCGGGACAGGGGACCTACAATGAGCAGTTCTTC.

This clonotype was seen ten or more times. One junction end disagrees with the germline gene, perhaps due to a read error. This chain uses TRBV7-6 with TRBJ2-3, with 11 bases matching TRBD2. Per the germline V gene, CDR1 is SGHVS and CDR2 is FNYEAQ. This CDR3 is 14 amino acids long. The CDR3 region has the DNA TGTGCCAGCAGCCTAGCGGGAGGTACAGATACGCAGTATTTT. Its protein is CASSLAGGTDTQYF.

This clonotype appeared a few times. The chain recombines TRBV7-6 with TRBJ2-1; 11 bases map to TRBD2. The CDR3 totals 19 residues. From germline, CDR1 is SGHVS and CDR2 FNYEAQ. V was clipped by 1 base and J by 2 bases; unmatched bases: 10. CDR3 in amino acids: CASSLVNPPGLAAYNEQFF. The CDR3 bases are TGTGCCAGCAGCTTAGTCAACCCCCCGGGACTAGCGGCCTACAATGAGCAGTTCTTC.

This clonotype was seen more than once but under ten times. The chain combines TRBV10-3 with TRBJ2-3; D gene ambiguous. Looked up from germline, CDR1 is ENHRY and CDR2 is SYGVKD. This CDR3 comprises 14 residues. The V end lost 3 bases, the J end lost 2 bases, and 9 bases lay between the germline ends. CDR3 sequence (DNA): TGTGCCATCAGTGATGTGGTGTACACAGATACGCAGTATTTT. It translates to CAISDVVYTDTQYF.

Comment on this clonotype: A much larger clonotype is one base distant, so this may be a read error. CDR3 DNA sequence: TGTGCCAGCAGCCAAGCGGCCTCCTACGAGCAGTACTTC. Protein: CASSQAASYEQYF. The chain recombines TRBV4-2 with TRBJ2-7; D remains ambiguous. Per germline, CDR1 LGHNA and CDR2 YNFKEQ. The CDR3 sequence is 13 residues long. The V end was cut by 1 base, the J end by 0 bases, with 4 bases between.

About this clonotype itself: The junction departs from germline at one end; a sequencing error may be responsible. The chain uses TRBV11-3 and TRBJ2-1; 9 bases match TRBD1. From germline, CDR1 is SGHNT and CDR2 YENEEA. This CDR3 comprises 14 residues. CDR3 DNA: TGTGCCAGCAGCCCCCGGACAGGGGTCAATGAGCGGTTCTTC. It translates to CASSPRTGVNERFF.

Points on this clonotype: The junction does not match germline at one end; this may be a read error. The chain couples TRBV6-2 or TRBV6-3 to TRBJ2-7, with D uncertain. The germline CDR1 and CDR2 sequences are MNHEY and SVGEGT. This CDR3 region has 11 residues. The chain's CDR3 is CASSYSTEQHF. In DNA form, the CDR3 reads TGTGCCAGCAGTTACTCGACCGAGCAGCACTTC.

This clonotype was seen a handful of times. This likely reflects a read error, since a far larger clone is one base away. This chain uses TRBV7-3 with TRBJ2-1; TRBD2 matches 8 bases. CDR3 length: 15 residues. V was pared by 2 bases and J by 1 base, with 1 base of the junction left unmatched. Germline CDR1 is SGHTA and CDR2 is FQGTGA. This chain's CDR3 is CASSLGGRSYNEQFF. The CDR3 bases are TGTGCCAGCAGCTTAGGCGGGAGGTCCTACAATGAGCAGTTCTTC.

In its sample, this clonotype was seen many times. CDR3 nucleotides: TGTGCCAGCAGCGACAGGTCCTCCACAGATACGCAGTATTTT. Translation gives CASSDRSSTDTQYF. The chain recombines TRBV6-5 with TRBJ2-3; D is possibly TRBD1 (6 bases). This CDR3 is built from 14 residues. Trimming stripped 6 bases from V and 2 bases from J, with 12 bases between. Per the germline V gene, CDR1 is MNHEY and CDR2 is SVGAGI.

This clonotype turned up a few times. The V gene is TRBV5-5, the J gene TRBJ1-4; 7 bases agree with TRBD1. The CDR3 is 16 amino acids. V shed 0 bases, J shed 8 bases, and the junction held 10 bases outside the gene matches. Per the germline V gene, CDR1 is SGHKS and CDR2 is YYEKEE (reference sequence). Here the CDR3 reads CASSLAETGSGEKLFF. CDR3 bases: TGTGCCAGCAGCTTGGCTGAGACAGGGTCGGGGGAAAAACTGTTTTTT.

This clonotype was counted ten times or more. V usage is TRBV6-5 and J usage is TRBJ2-4; a weak D match, TRBD2 (6 bases). V was trimmed by 0 bases and J by 5 bases, leaving 14 bases between them. This CDR3 contains 16 residues. Germline assignment: CDR1 MNHEY and CDR2 SVGAGI. CDR3 in amino acids: CASSYSYGGIQNIQYF. The CDR3, as DNA: TGTGCCAGCAGTTACTCGTATGGGGGGATTCAAAACATTCAGTACTTC.

This clonotype was counted many times. The chain links TRBV30 to TRBJ2-7; D ambiguous. With 4 bases removed from V and 4 bases from J, the gap between germline ends came to 5 bases. The CDR3 sequence is 10 residues long. Germline CDR1 and CDR2: GTSNPN and SVGIG (reference sequence). CDR3 protein: CAWMGYEQYF. In nucleotides, the CDR3 is TGTGCCTGGATGGGGTACGAGCAGTACTTC. The whole variable domain, filled in from reference TRBV30 and TRBJ2-7, reads SQTIHQWPATLVQPVGSPLSLECTVEGTSNPNLYWYRQAAGRGLQLLFYSVGIGQISSEVPQNLSASRPQDRQFILSSKKLLLSDSGFYLCAWMGYEQYFGPGTRLTVT.

There are a few counts of this clonotype. The chain employs TRBV9 and TRBJ2-3, with 13 bases fitting TRBD2. V shed 3 bases, J shed 6 bases, and the junction held 13 bases outside the gene matches. Per germline, CDR1 SGDLS and CDR2 YYNGEE. There are 18 residues in the CDR3. The CDR3 here is CASSAYTGLAGNGDTQYF. CDR3 DNA: TGTGCCAGCAGCGCTTATACGGGACTAGCGGGGAATGGGGATACGCAGTATTTT. Drawing the rest from reference TRBV9 and TRBJ2-3, the complete variable domain is DSGVTQTPKHLITATGQRVTLRCSPRSGDLSVYWYQQSLDQGLQFLIQYYNGEERAKGNILERFSAQQFPDLHSELNLSSLELGDSALYFCASSAYTGLAGNGDTQYFGPGTRLTVL.

As concerns this clonotype: At one of its ends the junction is not consistent with the germline gene, which may arise from a read error. This chain links TRBV13 with TRBJ2-7; D uncertain. Germline CDR1 reads PRHDT; CDR2 reads FYEKMQ (reference sequence). The CDR3 has 16 residues. CDR3 in DNA: TGTGCCAGCAGCTTATCCGGACGCTCCCGCTCCTACGAGCGGTACTTC. Amino acid sequence: CASSLSGRSRSYERYF.

This clonotype occurred many times. The V call is TRBV15, the J call TRBJ2-7, with D possibly being TRBD2 (5 bases). The germline V gene has CDR1 LNHNV and CDR2 YYDKDF (reference sequence). The CDR3 extends over 13 amino acids. Trimming removed 0 bases at V and 6 bases at J, with 9 bases between. The CDR3 nucleotides read TGTGCCACCAGCAGAGATTTGGGAGCCGAGCAGTACTTC. Protein: CATSRDLGAEQYF. Combining the CDR3 with reference TRBV15 and TRBJ2-7 gives the whole variable domain DAMVIQNPRYQVTQFGKPVTLSCSQTLNHNVMYWYQQKSSQAPKLLFHYYDKDFNNEADTPDNFQSRRPNTSFCFLDIRSPGLGDTAMYLCATSRDLGAEQYFGPGTRLTVT.